A selection of T cell receptor beta chains follows, all from one sample in a study of control samples from healthy donors and cancer patients. Using immunoSEQ multiplex PCR, the repertoire was profiled, and TCRdb retains in-frame clones only, with some absent. Of 120,000 to 150,000 clones in the sample, about 88% are singletons; the top ten hold approximately 9.4%. Material: blood. These receptors were collected from a woman aged 30 to 39 in good health. CDR3s include the opening cysteine and the closing phenylalanine or tryptophan. Each record gives: J gene, V gene, D gene, CDR3 length, clone size, CDR3 protein, CDR3 DNA. D genes are given only for firm matches. Clone size appears in some rows only: once, few, many, or a class for an expanded clone.

TRBJ1-4 TRBV18 NA 15 NA CASSPLGGTNEKLFF TGTGCCAGCTCACCTCTTGGGGGGACTAATGAAAAACTGTTTTTT
TRBJ1-1 TRBV5-4 TRBD1 14 NA CASQSGTGRGEAFF TGTGCCAGCCAAAGTGGGACAGGGAGAGGTGAAGCTTTCTTT
TRBJ2-2 TRBV24-1 NA 13 NA CATGQWGTGELFF TGTGCCACCGGACAATGGGGCACCGGGGAGCTGTTTTTT
TRBJ1-2 TRBV29-1 NA 13 NA CSSTDSTNYGYTF TGCAGCTCTACGGACAGTACTAACTATGGCTACACCTTC
TRBJ2-2 TRBV15 NA 12 NA CATSRGKTELFF TGTGCCACCAGCAGAGGGAAAACGGAGCTGTTTTTT
TRBJ2-7 TRBV5-6 TRBD1 15 once CASSHFKTGAYEQYF TGTGCCAGCAGCCATTTCAAGACAGGGGCCTACGAGCAGTACTTC
TRBJ1-1 TRBV19 NA 13 NA CASSISGQDEAFF TGTGCCAGTAGTATATCGGGGCAAGACGAAGCTTTCTTT
TRBJ2-3 TRBV5-1 TRBD2 16 NA CASSRLAGSVPDTQYF TGCGCCAGCAGCCGCCTAGCGGGGTCGGTGCCAGATACGCAGTATTTT
TRBJ2-2 TRBV29-1 NA 14 NA CSVGGQTNTGELFF TGCAGCGTCGGGGGACAGACGAACACCGGGGAGCTGTTTTTT
TRBJ1-2 TRBV27 NA 13 NA CASSGTPRIGYTF TGTGCCAGCAGTGGGACACCACGGATAGGCTACACCTTC
TRBJ1-2 TRBV6-1 TRBD1 16 NA CASSEARRTGPYGYTF TGTGCCAGCAGTGAAGCCCGTCGGACAGGGCCCTATGGCTACACCTTC
TRBJ1-5 TRBV2 NA 16 NA CASSESVPLGNQPQHF TGTGCCAGCAGTGAAAGTGTCCCGTTAGGCAATCAGCCCCAGCATTTT
TRBJ2-7 TRBV2 NA 13 NA CASMVLDSYEQYF TGTGCCAGCATGGTTCTGGACTCCTACGAGCAGTACTTC
TRBJ1-1 TRBV13 NA 15 NA CASSSTPGGNTEAFF TGTGCCAGCAGCTCTACCCCGGGGGGGAACACTGAAGCTTTCTTT
TRBJ2-3 TRBV9 NA 15 NA CASSVSGASTDTQYF TGTGCCAGCAGCGTAAGCGGTGCTAGCACAGATACGCAGTATTTT
TRBJ2-2 TRBV27 TRBD2 16 NA CASTQQAGGDTGELFF TGTGCCAGCACCCAACAAGCGGGAGGGGACACCGGGGAGCTGTTTTTT
TRBJ2-7 TRBV6-5 NA 13 NA CASSKWETYEQYF TGTGCCAGCAGTAAGTGGGAGACCTACGAGCAGTACTTC
TRBJ2-5 TRBV28 TRBD2 17 NA CASSLQGASGMAETQYF TGTGCCAGCAGTTTACAGGGTGCTAGCGGGATGGCGGAGACCCAGTACTTC
TRBJ2-1 TRBV24-1 NA 14 NA CAASLATNYNEQFF TGTGCCGCCAGCTTAGCGACCAACTACAATGAGCAGTTCTTC
TRBJ2-4 TRBV5-8 NA 8 NA CASSPTHF TGTGCCAGCAGCCCCACGCACTTC
TRBJ1-2 TRBV2 NA 15 NA CASCRSLQRDYGYTF TGTGCCAGCTGCCGAAGTCTTCAGCGAGACTATGGCTACACCTTC
TRBJ2-7 TRBV5-4 NA 15 NA CASSLGQGPQYEQYF TGTGCCAGCAGCTTGGGTCAGGGTCCCCAATACGAGCAGTACTTC
TRBJ2-3 TRBV5-1 NA 16 NA CASSFGQYGATDTQYF TGCGCCAGCAGCTTTGGGCAGTATGGGGCCACAGATACGCAGTATTTT
TRBJ1-4 TRBV2 NA 19 NA CASSEALRFTGQGNEKLFF TGTGCCAGCAGTGAAGCGTTAAGGTTCACAGGGCAGGGGAATGAAAAACTGTTTTTT
TRBJ2-3 TRBV29-1 NA 14 NA CSVQGAARTDTQYF TGCAGCGTGCAGGGCGCTGCCCGCACAGATACGCAGTATTTT
TRBJ2-5 TRBV6-5 NA 14 NA CAVTPEGTQETQYF TGTGCCGTAACCCCCGAGGGGACCCAAGAGACCCAGTACTTC